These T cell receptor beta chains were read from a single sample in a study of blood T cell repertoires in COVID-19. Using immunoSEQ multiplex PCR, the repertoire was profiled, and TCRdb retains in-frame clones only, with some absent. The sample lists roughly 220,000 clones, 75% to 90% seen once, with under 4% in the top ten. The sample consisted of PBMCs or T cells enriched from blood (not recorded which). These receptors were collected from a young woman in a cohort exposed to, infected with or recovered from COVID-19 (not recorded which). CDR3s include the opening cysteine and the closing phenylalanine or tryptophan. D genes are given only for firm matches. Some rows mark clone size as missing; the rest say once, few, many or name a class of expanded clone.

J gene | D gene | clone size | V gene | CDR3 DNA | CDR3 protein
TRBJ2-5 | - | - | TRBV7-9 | TGTGCCAGCAGCTCGGGACTGGGCCTTTGGGGAGAGACCCAGTACTTC | CASSSGLGLWGETQYF
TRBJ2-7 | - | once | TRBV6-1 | TGTGCCAGCAGTGATTTGCGCTGGCAGTACTTC | CASSDLRWQYF
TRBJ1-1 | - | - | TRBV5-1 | TGCGCCAGCAGCTTGTTCGGGGCCGGGGGCACTGAAGCTTTCTTT | CASSLFGAGGTEAFF
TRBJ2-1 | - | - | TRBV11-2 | TGTGCCAGCAGCCCCGAGGGAAGCTCCTACAATGAGCAGTTCTTC | CASSPEGSSYNEQFF
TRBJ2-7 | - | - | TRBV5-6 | TGTGCCAGCAGCTTGGCAGATCCTTACAGAGAGCAGTACTTC | CASSLADPYREQYF
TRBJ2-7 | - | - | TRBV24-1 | TGTGCCACCAGTTACTCCTACGAGCAGTACTTC | CATSYSYEQYF
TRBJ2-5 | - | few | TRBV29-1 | TGCAGCGTCGCCGCCAGACAAGAGACCCAGTACTTC | CSVAARQETQYF
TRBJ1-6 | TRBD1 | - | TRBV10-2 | TGCGCCAGCAGTGAGACAGGGGGTTTTAATAATTCACCCCTCCACTTT | CASSETGGFNNSPLHF
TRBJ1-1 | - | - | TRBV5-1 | TGCGCCAGCAGCTGGGGGCAGGGATCTGAAGCTTTCTTT | CASSWGQGSEAFF
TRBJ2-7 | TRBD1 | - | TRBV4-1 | TGCGCCAGCAGCCAAGAAAGTGGGACAGCTTCCTACGAGCAGTACTTC | CASSQESGTASYEQYF
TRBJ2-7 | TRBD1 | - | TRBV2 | TGTGCCAGCAGCCGACAGGGGGCGCGGAACGAGCAGTACTTC | CASSRQGARNEQYF
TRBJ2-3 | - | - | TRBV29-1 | TGCAGCGTTGAGGTCTCCTCCAGCGGGGATACGCAGTATTTT | CSVEVSSSGDTQYF
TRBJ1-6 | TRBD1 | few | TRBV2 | TGTGCCAGCAGACGGACAGGGATCAGGCCCCTCCACTTT | CASRRTGIRPLHF
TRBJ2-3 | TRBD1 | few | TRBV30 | TGTGCCTGGAGTGTACAGACAGGGTACACAGATACGCAGTATTTT | CAWSVQTGYTDTQYF
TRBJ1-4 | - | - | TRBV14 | TGTGCCAGCAGCCAAGAATTTGTCGGGAATGAAAAACTGTTTTTT | CASSQEFVGNEKLFF
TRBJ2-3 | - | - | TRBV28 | TGTGCCAGCAGTCCGCCAAGGGGGAGGGGAGATACGCAGTATTTT | CASSPPRGRGDTQYF
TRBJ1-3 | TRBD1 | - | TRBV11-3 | TGTGCCAGCAGCCAACAGTGGGACAGCTCTGGAAACACCATATATTTT | CASSQQWDSSGNTIYF
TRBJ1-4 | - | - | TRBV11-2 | TGTGCCAGCAGCTTAGGGCTCAGGGGACCTAATGAAAAACTGTTTTTT | CASSLGLRGPNEKLFF
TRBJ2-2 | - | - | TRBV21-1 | TGTGCCAGCAGCAAATCCCAAATCATAAGGGGAGGGACAGGATGCACCGGGGAGCTGTTTTTT | CASSKSQIIRGGTGCTGELFF
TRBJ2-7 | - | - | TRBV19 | TGTGCCAGTAGTATCGGCGGGAATCAATACGAGCAGTACTTC | CASSIGGNQYEQYF
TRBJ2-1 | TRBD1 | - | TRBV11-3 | TGTGCCAGCAGCTCGGGACAGGGGGTCTCCAATGAGCAGTTCTTC | CASSSGQGVSNEQFF
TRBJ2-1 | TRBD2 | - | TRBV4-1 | TGCGCCAGCAGCCCTAGAGAGCTAGCGGTTGTGGGTGAGCAGTTCTTC | CASSPRELAVVGEQFF
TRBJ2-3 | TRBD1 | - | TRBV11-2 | TGTGCCAGCAGCTCCTACGGACAGGGGGGAGATACGCAGTATTTT | CASSSYGQGGDTQYF
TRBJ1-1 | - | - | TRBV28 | TGTGCCAGCAGTTTAGTCCAGGGGCGGGCTGAAGCTTTCTTT | CASSLVQGRAEAFF
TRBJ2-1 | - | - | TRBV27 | TGTGCCAGCAGTTTATCGGGTGCGGACAATGAGCAGTTCTTC | CASSLSGADNEQFF
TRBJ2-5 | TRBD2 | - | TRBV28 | TGTGCCAGCAGGTTCGGGCGGGAGGGCCACGAGACCCAGTACTTC | CASRFGREGHETQYF
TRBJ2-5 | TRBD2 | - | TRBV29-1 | TGCAGCGTCCTAGCGGGGGCCGTTCAAGGGGAGACCCAGTACTTC | CSVLAGAVQGETQYF
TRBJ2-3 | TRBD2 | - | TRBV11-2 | TGTGCCAGCAGCTTAGCAGTAGCGGGGGGGACAGATACGCAGTATTTT | CASSLAVAGGTDTQYF
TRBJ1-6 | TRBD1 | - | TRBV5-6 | TGTGCCAGCAGCGGTTACAGGGGCGGCAATTCACCCCTCCACTTT | CASSGYRGGNSPLHF
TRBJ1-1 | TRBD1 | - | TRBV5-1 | TGCGCCAGCGAGGGGACAGGGGGTACAGGCACTGAAGCTTTCTTT | CASEGTGGTGTEAFF
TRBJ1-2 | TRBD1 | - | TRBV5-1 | TGCGCCAGCAGCTTGGCCACAGGGGGCCCGTATGGCTACACCTTC | CASSLATGGPYGYTF